This note documents a single TCR beta chain sequence. Its antigen is as yet unknown. The germline CDR1 and CDR2 sequences are SGHRS and YFSETQ. The length of the CDR3 is 15 residues. V dropped 0 bases and J dropped 3 bases, with 11 bases sitting between them. This sample is drawn from a study of shared clonotypes between healthy human individuals. Study-wide findings and caveats: Relative to clonotypes present in all four donors, those not shared had lower generation probabilities. Clonotype sharing across four donors was observed for about 4.8% of naive CD4 clonotypes.

Repertoires were generated with immunoSEQ multiplex PCR, while TCRdb's copy carries only in-frame clones and drops some. The table has 2 million or so clones, 95% seen once. This clonotype was obtained from a man in his late teens or twenties in good health. The chain couples TRBV5-1 to TRBJ2-3, with D uncertain. Sequencing input: naive CD4+ T cells sorted from blood. Sample subset: CD45RA+ positively selected. The CDR3 spells CASSLAVGNTDTQYF. The CDR3 DNA follows: TGCGCCAGCAGCTTGGCCGTGGGGAATACAGATACGCAGTATTTT.